The T cell receptor beta chain under discussion was sequenced for a study of blood T cell repertoires in COVID-19. Overall study: The United States, Italy and Spain supplied acute and convalescent COVID-19 samples. T cells, B-cell-depleted T cells, or PBMCs provided the cDNA or gDNA that served as material.

Germline lookup yields CDR1 MNHEY and CDR2 SVGEGT. V gave up 5 bases and J gave up 12 bases, with 17 bases separating them. The length of the CDR3 is 13 residues. Under the authors' procedure: Researchers report that nucleated cell counts were estimated from reference gene primer amplification. TCRdb's copy holds only in-frame clones and misses some; the assay was immunoSEQ multiplex PCR. V, J and clone size derive from that table, while D and trimming were established from the DNA sequence. The repertoire holds about 170,000 clones, with 84% as singletons. The chain combines TRBV6-2 or TRBV6-3 with TRBJ2-1, with a possible D match to TRBD1 (6 bases). This clonotype originated in a human donor with acute or convalescent COVID-19. The donor label of this sample is uncertain. The sequenced material came from peripheral blood. CDR3 loop: CASSTYQGRTQFF. The CDR3 DNA sequence: TGTGCCAGCAGTACTTACCAGGGGAGAACGCAGTTCTTC.